Each of the 32 T cell receptor beta chains below was sequenced from the same sample in a study of cytomegalovirus exposure and HLA in healthy donors. Method: immunoSEQ multiplex PCR; TCRdb's copy keeps in-frame clones and lacks some. Of some 150,000 clones listed, 88% are singletons. The sample was PBMCs. The receptors stem from a woman between 18 and 30 years old in good health and CMV-seropositive.

The chain employs TRBV7-9 and TRBJ2-1; 11 nucleotides agree with TRBD2. Germline-derived CDR1 and CDR2 are SEHNR and FQNEAQ (reference sequence). The CDR3 extends over 14 amino acids. V trimming: 6 bases; J trimming: 4 bases; junction bases outside the gene matches: 2. CDR3 coding DNA: TGTGCCAGCAGACTAGCGGGGGCATACAATGAGCAGTTCTTC. As protein: CASRLAGAYNEQFF.

The genes are TRBV5-4 and TRBJ2-7; TRBD2 matches 12 bases. The V and J ends lost 6 bases and 6 bases, in that order; junction bases with no gene match: 4. The CDR3 contains 13 residues. Germline CDR1 reads SGHNT; CDR2 reads YYREEE (reference sequence). Written as DNA, the CDR3 is TGTGCCAGCACTCCGGGACTAGCGGGCGAGCAGTACTTC. It is translated as CASTPGLAGEQYF.

CDR3 coding DNA: TGTGCCAGTGTAACAGGGCGAACTGAAGCTTTCTTT. Translating it yields CASVTGRTEAFF. This sequence joins TRBV19 and TRBJ1-1, with D tentatively TRBD1 (6 bases). The CDR3 length is 12 residues. Germline-derived CDR1 and CDR2 are LNHDA and SQIVND (reference sequence). Trimming stripped 8 bases from V and 5 bases from J, with 12 bases between.

This clone was counted at least ten times. The rearrangement uses TRBV2 and TRBJ2-7; 8 bases are a match to TRBD1. The germline V gene encodes CDR1 SNHLY and CDR2 FYNNEI. The CDR3 extends over 16 amino acids. The V and J ends lost 6 bases and 3 bases, in that order; junction bases with no gene match: 13. The chain's CDR3 is CASSHPGGQELYEQYF. CDR3 in DNA: TGTGCCAGCAGCCACCCTGGGGGACAGGAGCTCTACGAGCAGTACTTC.

This clone is a singleton in its sample. The chain is built from TRBV18 and TRBJ1-6, with 7 positions matching TRBD1. The CDR3 spans 14 residues. CDR1 and CDR2 from the germline V gene are KGHSH and LQKENI. V dropped 6 bases and J dropped 7; count of bases not matched to a gene: 6. Here the CDR3 reads CASSPTGPNSPLHF. The CDR3 DNA reads as TGTGCCAGCTCGCCGACAGGGCCAAATTCACCCCTCCACTTT. The complete variable domain, with remaining parts taken from reference TRBV18 and TRBJ1-6, reads NAGVMQNPRHLVRRRGQEARLRCSPMKGHSHVYWYRQLPEEGLKFMVYLQKENIIDESGMPKERFSAEFPKEGPSILRIQQVVRGDSAAYFCASSPTGPNSPLHFGNGTRLTVT.

The chain joins TRBV5-8 to TRBJ2-7; no firm D call. CDR1 and CDR2 from the germline V gene are SGHTS and YDEGEE. The CDR3 is 12 amino acids. The V end lost 3 bases, the J end lost 3 bases, and 7 bases lay between the germline ends. The CDR3 coding sequence is TGTGCCAGCAGCTCGGTCAACTACGAGCAGTACTTC. As protein: CASSSVNYEQYF.

The V call is TRBV28, the J call TRBJ1-1, with D possibly TRBD1 on 5 matching bases. CDR3 length: 13 amino acids. Germline CDR1 MDHEN, CDR2 SYDVKM. Trimming pared 5 bases from V and 4 bases from J, leaving 11 bases between. The CDR3 protein is CASSPYRGTEAFF. CDR3 DNA sequence: TGTGCCAGCAGTCCGTATAGGGGCACTGAAGCTTTCTTT.

This chain joins TRBV27 and TRBJ2-7; 9 bases align to TRBD1. This CDR3 has 12 residues. Germline CDR1 and CDR2: MNHEY and SMNVEV (reference sequence). The CDR3 sequence: CVTGQGRYEQYF. In DNA form, the CDR3 reads TGTGTAACGGGACAGGGACGATACGAGCAGTACTTC.

Concerning this clone: The junction departs from germline at one end; a sequencing error may be responsible. The chain couples TRBV7-7 to TRBJ2-5; the D gene is possibly TRBD2 (6 bases). Germline loops: CDR1 SSHAT, CDR2 FNYEAQ (reference sequence). The CDR3 spans 14 residues. CDR3 residues: CASSLDGRQETQYF. The CDR3 region has the DNA TGTGCTAGCAGCTTAGATGGGAGGCAAGAGACCCAGTACTTC.

The V gene is TRBV27, the J gene TRBJ2-2, with D possibly TRBD1 on 7 matching bases. V was shortened by 0 bases and J by 4 bases, with 15 bases between the two germline ends. The V gene's germline CDR1 is MNHEY and CDR2 SMNVEV (reference sequence). The CDR3 covers 17 residues. The CDR3 loop is CASSLSIWQGGTGELFF. As DNA, the CDR3 is TGTGCCAGCAGTTTATCGATTTGGCAGGGGGGCACCGGGGAGCTGTTTTTT.

V gene TRBV19 combines with J gene TRBJ1-5; D possibly corresponds to TRBD1 (6 bases). Trimming stripped 3 bases from V and 2 bases from J, with 20 bases between. The CDR3 runs 18 residues. Germline V gives CDR1 LNHDA, CDR2 SQIVND (reference sequence). The CDR3 region is CASSMDPTGTKGNQPQHF. CDR3 in DNA: TGTGCCAGTAGTATGGACCCCACAGGGACGAAGGGCAATCAGCCCCAGCATTTT.

The V gene is TRBV6-4, the J gene TRBJ1-3; D remains unclear. CDR1 and CDR2 (germline): MRHNA, SNTAGT. V dropped 5 bases and J dropped 0 bases, with 14 bases sitting between them. The CDR3 runs to 16 residues. Here the CDR3 DNA reads TGTGCCAGCAGTTCCAGGTGTCCCCGCTCTGGAAACACCATATATTTT. Amino acid sequence: CASSSRCPRSGNTIYF.

This clone was seen a handful of times. This chain connects TRBV4-2 to TRBJ1-1; D gene ambiguous. CDR1 and CDR2 (germline): LGHNA, YNFKEQ. Trimming stripped 0 bases from V and 5 bases from J, with 13 bases between. CDR3 length equals 15 residues. CDR3 loop: CASSQERAGLTEAFF. The CDR3 DNA follows: TGTGCCAGCAGCCAAGAACGGGCGGGGTTAACTGAAGCTTTCTTT.

The gene calls are TRBV27 and TRBJ2-2; TRBD1 might be the D (6 bases). V dropped 4 bases and J dropped 5 bases, with 11 bases sitting between them. There are 14 residues in the CDR3. Germline V gives CDR1 MNHEY, CDR2 SMNVEV (reference sequence). The CDR3 bases are TGTGCCAGCAGTTCAGGGGTGGGGACCGGGGAGCTGTTTTTT. Encoded protein: CASSSGVGTGELFF.

This chain uses TRBV5-1 with TRBJ1-2, with TRBD1 matching over 7 bases. The CDR3 contains 11 residues. V trimming: 7 bases; J trimming: 5 bases; junction bases outside the gene matches: 2. CDR1 and CDR2 from the germline V gene are SGHRS and YFSETQ. The CDR3 region has the DNA TGCGCCAGCGCGGGACAGTATGGCTACACCTTC. It translates to CASAGQYGYTF. The variable domain in full, with the rest retrieved from reference TRBV5-1 and TRBJ1-2, is KAGVTQTPRYLIKTRGQQVTLSCSPISGHRSVSWYQQTPGQGLQFLFEYFSETQRNKGNFPGRFSGRQFSNSRSEMNVSTLELGDSALYLCASAGQYGYTFGSGTRLTVV.

The J gene is TRBJ1-1, the V gene TRBV6-1, with D possibly TRBD1 on 6 matching bases. The V end lost 4 bases, the J end lost 3 bases, and 9 bases lay between the germline ends. The CDR3 is 13 amino acids. Per germline, CDR1 MNHNS and CDR2 SASEGT. CDR3 bases: TGTGCCAGCAGTGCCAGGGGAGACACTGAAGCTTTCTTT. It is translated as CASSARGDTEAFF.

The V gene is TRBV28, the J gene TRBJ2-2, with 9 bases lining up with TRBD1. This CDR3 is 16 amino acids long. With 4 bases clipped from V and 5 bases from J, the junction kept 8 bases outside the gene matches. Germline CDR1 and CDR2: MDHEN and SYDVKM. The CDR3 here is CASSSHRGRGTGELFF. The DNA of the CDR3 is TGTGCCAGCAGTTCCCACAGGGGGCGAGGTACCGGGGAGCTGTTTTTT.

The rearrangement joins TRBV27 to TRBJ2-7; 12 positions match TRBD2. This CDR3 contains 16 residues. Germline loops: CDR1 MNHEY, CDR2 SMNVEV (reference sequence). Trimming cost V 2 bases and J 4 bases; bases outside gene matches: 6. This CDR3 is CASSLAGLAGSYEQYF. In nucleotides, the CDR3 is TGTGCCAGCAGTTTAGCAGGACTAGCGGGGTCGTACGAGCAGTACTTC.

V and J are TRBV5-5 and TRBJ2-7; D is uncertain. V shed 0 bases and J shed 4 bases, with 5 bases lying between them. The CDR3 extends over 12 amino acids. Germline lookup yields CDR1 SGHKS and CDR2 YYEKEE (reference sequence). The chain's CDR3 is CASSLGAYEQYF. The CDR3 coding sequence is TGTGCCAGCAGCTTGGGGGCGTACGAGCAGTACTTC.

This chain links TRBV7-2 with TRBJ2-3, with a weak D call TRBD1 (6 bases). Trimming stripped 2 bases from V and 1 base from J, with 13 bases between. CDR1 is SGHTA, CDR2 FQGNSA, per germline. The CDR3 runs to 16 residues. CDR3 in amino acids: CASSLRQAHGTDTQYF. CDR3 DNA: TGTGCCAGCAGCTTAAGACAGGCCCACGGCACAGATACGCAGTATTTT.

The J gene is TRBJ1-2, the V gene TRBV30, with 9 bases aligning to TRBD1. Germline CDR1 is GTSNPN and CDR2 is SVGIG (reference sequence). This CDR3 has 13 amino acids. Trimming at V came to 2 bases and at J to 8 bases, leaving 6 bases not matched to a gene. CDR3 sequence reads: CAWSPGTGNGYTF. DNA for the CDR3: TGTGCCTGGAGTCCCGGGACAGGGAACGGCTACACCTTC.

V gene TRBV18 combines with J gene TRBJ1-5; D gene ambiguous. The V gene lost 2 bases and the J gene lost 5 bases, with 10 bases spanning the gap. The CDR3 spans 14 residues. The germline gives CDR1 KGHSH, CDR2 LQKENI. The CDR3 here is CASSPSGFDQPQHF. As DNA, the CDR3 is TGTGCCAGCTCACCATCGGGGTTCGATCAGCCCCAGCATTTT.

This clone has only a few counts. V and J are TRBV18 and TRBJ2-7; D is unresolved. Germline V CDR1 and CDR2: KGHSH, LQKENI. This CDR3 comprises 16 residues. V dropped 2 bases and J dropped 6 bases, with 20 bases sitting between them. The CDR3 reads CASSPDAFSLTGEQYF. The DNA of the CDR3 is TGTGCCAGCTCACCAGATGCGTTCTCCTTAACGGGCGAGCAGTACTTC.

This chain uses TRBV5-4 with TRBJ2-1; 11 nucleotides match TRBD2. V gave up 0 bases and J gave up 6 bases; unmatched junction bases: 8. The CDR3 is made up of 17 amino acids. CDR1 and CDR2 from the germline V gene are SGHNT and YYREEE (reference sequence). The CDR3 loop reads CASSLAGSGGASNEQFF. The CDR3 DNA reads as TGTGCCAGCAGCTTGGCCGGTAGCGGGGGGGCCAGCAATGAGCAGTTCTTC.

The CDR3 region is CASRVQIQETQYF. The DNA for the CDR3 is TGTGCCAGCAGGGTACAGATTCAAGAGACCCAGTACTTC. J is TRBJ2-5 and V is TRBV2; D is unresolved. The length of the CDR3 is 13 residues. Germline-derived CDR1 and CDR2 are SNHLY and FYNNEI. V lost 6 bases, J lost 2 bases, and 10 bases lay in between.

The V call is TRBV9, the J call TRBJ2-2, with 11 bases identical to TRBD2. The germline gives CDR1 SGDLS, CDR2 YYNGEE. The V segment lost 2 bases and the J segment 2 bases; nucleotides outside the gene matches: 11. This CDR3 is 19 amino acids long. The CDR3 spells CASSVGRPGLADNTGELFF. Here the CDR3 DNA reads TGTGCCAGCAGCGTTGGCAGACCGGGACTAGCGGATAACACCGGGGAGCTGTTTTTT.

The CDR3 reads CASSFVQGSETQYF. CDR3 nucleotides: TGCGCCAGCAGCTTTGTACAGGGAAGTGAGACCCAGTACTTC. This chain joins TRBV5-1 and TRBJ2-5, with D possibly matching TRBD1 (6 bases). The CDR3 runs to 14 residues. Germline V gene data show CDR1 as SGHRS and CDR2 as YFSETQ. Deletions cut 2 bases from V and 5 bases from J, with 13 bases between.

This clone was seen only once. The chain couples TRBV7-9 to TRBJ2-5; D is perhaps TRBD1 (5 bases). Germline CDR1 reads SEHNR; CDR2 reads FQNEAQ (reference sequence). With 5 bases removed from V and 0 bases from J, the gap between germline ends came to 7 bases. The CDR3 is 13 residues long. The CDR3 DNA reads as TGTGCCAGCAGCGACAGCAACCAAGAGACCCAGTACTTC. Translated, it gives CASSDSNQETQYF.

This chain joins TRBV7-9 and TRBJ2-3; TRBD2 matches 10 bases. The V gene's germline CDR1 is SEHNR and CDR2 FQNEAQ (reference sequence). Trimming removed 4 bases from V and 1 base from J; junction bases left unmatched: 11. This CDR3 region has 18 residues. The CDR3 loop reads CASSYERGSGRGTDTQYF. CDR3 DNA sequence: TGTGCCAGCAGCTACGAAAGGGGAAGCGGGAGGGGCACAGATACGCAGTATTTT.

The chain couples TRBV15 to TRBJ2-7; D might be TRBD1 (6 bases). The CDR3 sequence is 13 residues long. V was pared by 4 bases and J by 5 bases, with 12 bases between. The germline CDR1 and CDR2 sequences are LNHNV and YYDKDF (reference sequence). The CDR3 DNA reads TGTGCCACCAGCACAGGGGTAGGCGACGAGCAGTACTTC. The encoded protein is CATSTGVGDEQYF.

The chain is built from TRBV7-2 and TRBJ2-7; TRBD2 matches 11 bases. V was clipped by 5 bases and J by 6 bases; unmatched bases: 15. The CDR3 extends over 17 amino acids. Germline V CDR1 and CDR2: SGHTA, FQGNSA. The CDR3 spells CASSRRLAGRLWGEQYF. CDR3 bases: TGTGCCAGCAGCCGACGACTAGCGGGGCGCCTCTGGGGCGAGCAGTACTTC.

The rearrangement uses TRBV2 and TRBJ2-2, with a tentative D call TRBD2 (6 bases). The CDR3 is 14 residues long. The germline V gene encodes CDR1 SNHLY and CDR2 FYNNEI. V gave up 7 bases and J gave up 0 bases, with 9 bases separating them. Here the CDR3 DNA reads TGTGCCAGCATTGGGAGGTCGAACACCGGGGAGCTGTTTTTT. Translating it yields CASIGRSNTGELFF.